The clone carrying this TCR beta chain was detected once. Antigen unknown. Libraries were prepared by immunoSEQ multiplex PCR; TCRdb keeps only in-frame clonotypes and omits some of them. Of around 30,000 clones detected, approximately 94% appear once; the ten largest clones hold roughly 0.73%. This sample is drawn from a study of T cells in localized non-small cell lung cancer. The CDR3 loop spans 17 amino acids. Germline-derived CDR1 and CDR2 are SGHKS and YYEKEE (reference sequence). V shed 4 bases and J shed 8 bases, with 24 bases lying between them. Study results and caveats: The study detected a median roughly 61 of the top 100 tumor clones in adjacent lung. Uninvolved adjacent lung, not tumor, had the highest T cell clonality.

This TCR derives from a woman aged 40 to 75 with stage I lung adenocarcinoma. This chain connects TRBV5-5 to TRBJ1-4; D may be TRBD1 (5 bases). The sample in question was peripheral blood, obtained before any cancer treatment. CDR3 protein: CASSPQTGGSTREKLFF. Here the CDR3 DNA reads TGTGCCAGCAGCCCACAAACCGGGGGTTCTACACGGGAAAAACTGTTTTTT.